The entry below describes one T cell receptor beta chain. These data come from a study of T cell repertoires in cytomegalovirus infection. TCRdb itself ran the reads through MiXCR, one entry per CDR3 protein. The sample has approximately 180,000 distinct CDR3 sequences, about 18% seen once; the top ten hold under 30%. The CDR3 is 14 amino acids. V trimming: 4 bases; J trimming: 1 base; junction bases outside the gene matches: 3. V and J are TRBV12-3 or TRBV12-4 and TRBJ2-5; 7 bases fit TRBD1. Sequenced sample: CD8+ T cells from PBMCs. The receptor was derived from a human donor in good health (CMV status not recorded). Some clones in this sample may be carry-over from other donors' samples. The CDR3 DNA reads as TGTGCCAGCAGTTCCTACAGGGGCCAAGAGACCCAGTACTTC. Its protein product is CASSSYRGQETQYF.